What follows describes a single T cell receptor beta chain. The antigen it recognizes is unknown. Qualities for individual bases were not recorded, and no much larger clone is one base off. From the germline V gene, CDR1 is SGHRS and CDR2 is YFSETQ. From the cysteine through the phenylalanine, the CDR3 covers 18 amino acids. Only the CDR3 DNA stays, 54 bases, in frame from base 1. This record belongs to a study of shared clonotypes between healthy human individuals (TCRdb year 2020). About the study as a whole: The cohort included three men and a couple of women between 18 and 49 years of age. Per donor, three plates each were used for CD4 naive and CD4 memory, two for CD8 naive, and one for CD8 memory. To estimate repertoire size and how much clonotypes are shared between individuals, the study performed deep sequencing of blood TCR repertoires from roughly five healthy adults. Libraries were prepared and TCR repertoires were sequenced by different laboratories using diverse techniques, in order to increase sequencing depth and limit assay-specific biases. Each donor's leukapheresis produced roughly between about 0.9 and 9.5 billion PBMCs.

General findings and caveats noted by the study authors: Larger estimated clonotype richness was generally found for naive subsets than for memory subsets. Because the study included a small number of donors, the genetic and exposure-history diversity represented was limited. Sampling was limited to blood, and TCR repertoires in tissue likely differ from TCR repertoires in blood. Based on pairwise subsampling, the degree of clonotype sharing among donors was expected to be affected by sequencing depth. When several donors were compared, the shared fraction of clonotypes was 5% to 6.5% for naive CD4, 3.5% to 4% for naive CD8, more than 2% for memory CD4, and roughly 0.4% for memory CD8. Compared with non-shared clonotypes, the clonotypes found in all four sorted-subset donors had higher generation probabilities. Rarefaction of sorted-subset datasets indicated incomplete sequencing despite the large sequencing depth.

Using the deep immunoSEQ assay, TCR CDR3 regions were amplified from genomic DNA by multiplex PCR. Genomic DNA extracted from each cell subset was distributed evenly over all wells of several immunoSEQ 96-well plates, and each plate served as one replicate. For sorted subsets, 200 to 250 ng of genomic DNA, equivalent to tens of thousands of T cell genomes, went into each replicate PCR. Purified libraries were measured with a Qubit 3.0 fluorometer, size-checked on a Bioanalyzer 2100, and measured again with the KAPA Library Quantification kit. A separate single-read 150-cycle Illumina NextSeq 550 flow cell was used to sequence each immunoSEQ 96-well plate. As for how the authors treated the data: Because the immunoSEQ output held only junctional sequences and lacked quality scores, the filtering could not match the filtering applied to full-length reads. To assign V/J genes and CDR3, sequences were annotated using PyIR, a Python wrapper for IgBLAST v1.9, with IMGT germline references. Any read was removed if the V/J assignment was weak (E-value above 1e-6), the CDR3 was missing, or the read contained stop codons, out-of-frame junctions, or ambiguous translated residues. A V3J clonotype was defined by an identical inferred V gene, J gene, and CDR3 amino acid sequence. The percentage overlap between two repertoires was calculated by dividing the number of shared unique clonotypes by the size of the smaller repertoire. Repertoire richness was assessed with RTK rarefaction, the Chao1 estimator, and Recon v2.1 estimates of unobserved clonotypes. For all TCRbeta clonotypes obtained by the gDNA method from a few donors, generation probabilities were computed with OLGA. TCRdb retrieved this table from immuneACCESS and kept in-frame rearrangements only. Not all clones are present; in checked studies, unresolved V genes account for under half, and no reason is known for the remainder. The V and J calls and clone size were taken over from that table, and D and trimming were inferred from the DNA. In this sample the table shows about 1,500,000 clones, approximately 96% of which occur a single time. The leading ten clones occupy approximately 1.1% of the sample.

The donors were healthy, HIV-negative adults with no recently reported acute infections or vaccinations. All donors were Caucasian adults living in Nashville, Tennessee, USA. CD4+ T cells were enriched by magnetic negative selection; naive cells were then positively selected on CD45RA, and the negative fraction formed the memory subset. After blood collection by leukapheresis, PBMCs were isolated using Ficoll-Histopaque density gradient centrifugation and then cryopreserved in the vapor phase of liquid nitrogen. Purity and quantity of every magnetically sorted T cell population were checked by analytical flow cytometry. Each sorted fraction had its genomic DNA isolated and then quantified by UV absorbance on a Nanodrop 2000c.

The specimen was naive CD4+ T cells sorted from blood. Interpreted using the paper, the cell subset or site label stands for: CD45RA+ positively selected. The chain uses TRBV5-1 and TRBJ2-5; 10 junctional bases match TRBD2. The better agreement between TRBJ2-7 and the DNA end casts doubt on the J call. The TCR comes from a man aged 25-45 years in good health. In nucleotides, the sequence is TGCGCCAGCAGCTATAGGACTAGCGGATTCAGTATGACCTACGAGCAGTACTTC. This translates into CASSYRTSGFSMTYEQYF.